This T cell receptor (beta chain) was sequenced for a study of T cell responses to AZD1222 COVID-19 vaccine (dated by TCRdb to the early 2020s). Regarding the research as a whole: TCR sequencing covered approximately 230 trial participants: about 210 given two doses of AZD1222 and 26 given two doses of MenACWY control vaccine. Trial participants were enrolled into age subgroups of 18-55, 56-69 and 70-plus years, which contained about 150, 27 and 61 TCR-sequenced participants, respectively.

Unmatched junction bases come to 9, with V trimmed by 4 bases and J by 2 bases. CDR1 SGHRS and CDR2 YFSETQ were looked up in the germline V gene. The CDR3 goes from the cysteine to the phenylalanine over 15 residues. The DNA shown is the 45-base CDR3, in frame from base 1. This clone occurred once. Which antigen it targets is not known. Base qualities are missing; no much larger clone stands one base away. The CDR3 regions of human TCRbeta chains were subjected to immunosequencing. Under the source paper's analysis protocol: Repertoire TCRs were checked for matches against a reference library of SARS-CoV-2-specific TCRs that had been generated using the MIRA antigen-specificity platform. Breadth meant the fraction of unique TCRs that were SARS-CoV-2-associated, whereas depth meant the fraction of total T cells that were SARS-CoV-2-associated. Each spike-specific TCR was assigned to its reactive spike region and to a CD4 or CD8 class using the MIRA data. Log10-transformed breadth and depth values were compared by one-way ANOVA with Sidak's multiple comparisons tests. TCRdb provides this immuneACCESS table in a form limited to in-frame rearrangements. Some clones are lacking; in checked studies, under half of them reflect an unresolved V gene, and why the rest are absent is not known. V, J and clone size are taken as reported in that table, and D and trimming were inferred from the DNA itself. For this sample there are some 180,000 clones; about 93% appear just once. Around 0.96% of the sample comes from the top ten.

What the work shows at the level of the full study, not this receptor alone: Spike-specific TCR breadth and depth rose significantly after two AZD1222 doses compared with day 0 and with MenACWY recipients. The 56-69-year group was small, and its depth increase did not reach significance, likely because of low power. The vaccine-associated CD4 TCRs covered the entire spike protein, and the dominant responses fell in regions 160-218 and 743-854. Conclusions about previously exposed vaccinees are limited, since just six or seven AZD1222 recipients were seropositive for SARS-CoV-2 at baseline. Most participants were white British and females outnumbered males, and the authors suggested that clonal diversity may have been underestimated. No day 14 peak-response samples were available, so repertoires were characterized only after the peak T cell response. Nearly half of unique spike-specific TCRs reportedly recognized epitopes outside regions mutated in the B.1.351 and B.1.1.7 variants.

Sample time point, as interpreted from the label and publication: about 28 days (+/-7) after the second vaccine dose. The sample's treatment or condition, from its label and the paper: meningococcal conjugate vaccine given as trial control. The vaccinee samples were drawn from two UK trials, COV001 and COV002, one of which was a single-blind randomized controlled phase 2/3 trial testing AZD1222 (ChAdOx1 nCoV-19) in healthy adults. Trial participant PBMC samples were collected at day 0 and day 28 after the second dose for TCRbeta chain sequencing. The sample here was peripheral blood, taken 28 days after the second dose of the MenACWY control vaccine. This sequence was found in an adult who received the MenACWY meningococcal vaccine as a control. Recombination linked TRBV5-1 to TRBJ2-7; TRBD1 lines up with 7 middle nucleotides. The CDR3 in this case is CASSPTGDRAYEQYF. The DNA sequence is TGCGCCAGCAGCCCCACAGGGGATAGGGCCTACGAGCAGTACTTC.